This T cell receptor beta chain was retrieved from a study of Graves' ophthalmopathy and Graves' hyperthyroidism (dated by TCRdb to the late 2010s). In terms of the full investigation: Peripheral blood was collected at initial diagnosis, prior to any treatment. The study used TCR beta repertoire signatures to distinguish Graves' ophthalmopathy from Graves' hyperthyroidism and to predict progression to ophthalmopathy. In total, 135 blood samples were TCR-sequenced: around 42 ophthalmopathy, some 72 hyperthyroidism and approximately 17 hyperthyroidism-to-ophthalmopathy patients. To explore V-J signatures that distinguish ophthalmopathy from hyperthyroidism, a discovery set of 100 patients was enrolled, made up of around 40 with ophthalmopathy and under 65 with stable hyperthyroidism. The independent validation cohort included around 19 hyperthyroidism patients plus 17 patients who later progressed from hyperthyroidism to ophthalmopathy. In roughly 6 hyperthyroidism patients, T-cell repertoires of thyroid tissue and blood were compared. After sampling, hyperthyroidism patients received methimazole starting at 30 mg daily, and ophthalmopathy patients received high-dose intravenous methylprednisolone. The 85 to 100 discovery patients were divided at random into training and test sets in a 7:3 ratio. Study-level results and caveats: No statistical method was used to predetermine the sample size, and group allocation was not hidden from the investigators. The 13-signature model separated ophthalmopathy from stable hyperthyroidism with 85% to 90% sensitivity and about 81% specificity in cross-validation, and 80%/75% in the test set. Most expanded thyroid clonotypes with frequency above 0.001 were also detected in blood, suggesting blood repertoires may reflect the thyroid immune response. In validation, the model predicted ophthalmopathy progression with 70.59% sensitivity and 72% to 80% specificity; more than ten predicted patients were CT-confirmed with GO in a median of roughly 6.8 months.

TCR beta CDR3 regions were amplified from RNA transcripts for repertoire sequencing. The first round was an RT-PCR using HTBI primers with the Qiagen OneStep RT-PCR kit, and this first round was followed by a second-round multiplex PCR, then size selection and purification. The libraries underwent paired-end sequencing with 100 bp reads on an Illumina HiSeq2000. The original pipeline was this. SOAPnuke was used to process the reads, removing any read that contained adapters or uncalled bases, had a mean Phred below 15, or lacked an exact match to the constant primer or identifier. High-quality paired reads were merged with COPE v1.2.5. Unique nucleotide sequences were defined as clonotypes and aligned to IMGT TRB V, D and J references using MiTCR v1.1. The analysis was limited to V-J combinations with a frequency above 0.0001, which together covered more than 98% of repertoires. For each V-J combination, a TCR clonal expansion and chaos score was defined as the ratio of F50 clonal expansion to chaos observed in the TCRdist matrix. Features were reduced by Welch's t-statistics and random forest to approximately 13 V-J combinations, which fed a naive Bayes classifier. The similarity between thyroid and blood repertoires was quantified using the Morisita-Horn index. The public reads were reprocessed in TCRdb via fastp at Q25 and MiXCR, keeping in-frame beta chains. Rows are unified per CDR3 protein, each entry keeping the most common DNA and genes. These V and J calls rely on TCRdb rather than the paper's analysis. Within this sample are hundreds of thousands of distinct CDR3 sequences, with 22% of them counted one time only. Approximately 7% of the sample comes from the top ten.

Hyperthyroidism was defined as stable when no progression to ophthalmopathy occurred within 18 months of follow-up. Patients with hyperthyroidism were aged 18 to 65 years, had been newly diagnosed, and had a disease duration of less than 2 months. Patients with other autoimmune diseases, uncontrolled infections, pregnancy or lactation were excluded from the study. Diagnosis was based on clinical symptoms, serum thyroxine, TRAb, thyroid ultrasound and orbital computed tomography. PBMCs were isolated from about 10 ml of fresh peripheral blood by Ficoll-Paque density gradient centrifugation. Trizol reagent was used to extract the total RNA, and its quality was then checked on an Agilent 2100 Bioanalyzer. This clonotype was detected ten times or more. The antigen it binds to is not known. No base-level quality is on record; no much larger clone is a single base apart. The TCR originated in a woman aged 18-29 years with stable Graves' hyperthyroidism. Some clones in this sample may be carry-over from other donors' samples. Donor details come from another sample of the same person, matched by shared clones. Sequencing was performed on peripheral blood.

This receptor carries the CDR3 CASSSLENRGESYEQYF. The DNA reads TGTGCCAGCAGTTCCCTCGAGAACAGGGGGGAATCCTACGAGCAGTACTTC. The chain was built from TRBV27 and TRBJ2-7, with 8 bases aligning to TRBD1. Sequences MNHEY (CDR1) and SMNVEV (CDR2) are obtained from the germline V gene (reference sequence). From its cysteine to its phenylalanine, the CDR3 spans 17 amino acids. The entry retains the CDR3 DNA only, 51 bases that are in frame from base 1. V and J are trimmed by 4 bases and 1 base, and the gene matches miss 12 bases of the junction.